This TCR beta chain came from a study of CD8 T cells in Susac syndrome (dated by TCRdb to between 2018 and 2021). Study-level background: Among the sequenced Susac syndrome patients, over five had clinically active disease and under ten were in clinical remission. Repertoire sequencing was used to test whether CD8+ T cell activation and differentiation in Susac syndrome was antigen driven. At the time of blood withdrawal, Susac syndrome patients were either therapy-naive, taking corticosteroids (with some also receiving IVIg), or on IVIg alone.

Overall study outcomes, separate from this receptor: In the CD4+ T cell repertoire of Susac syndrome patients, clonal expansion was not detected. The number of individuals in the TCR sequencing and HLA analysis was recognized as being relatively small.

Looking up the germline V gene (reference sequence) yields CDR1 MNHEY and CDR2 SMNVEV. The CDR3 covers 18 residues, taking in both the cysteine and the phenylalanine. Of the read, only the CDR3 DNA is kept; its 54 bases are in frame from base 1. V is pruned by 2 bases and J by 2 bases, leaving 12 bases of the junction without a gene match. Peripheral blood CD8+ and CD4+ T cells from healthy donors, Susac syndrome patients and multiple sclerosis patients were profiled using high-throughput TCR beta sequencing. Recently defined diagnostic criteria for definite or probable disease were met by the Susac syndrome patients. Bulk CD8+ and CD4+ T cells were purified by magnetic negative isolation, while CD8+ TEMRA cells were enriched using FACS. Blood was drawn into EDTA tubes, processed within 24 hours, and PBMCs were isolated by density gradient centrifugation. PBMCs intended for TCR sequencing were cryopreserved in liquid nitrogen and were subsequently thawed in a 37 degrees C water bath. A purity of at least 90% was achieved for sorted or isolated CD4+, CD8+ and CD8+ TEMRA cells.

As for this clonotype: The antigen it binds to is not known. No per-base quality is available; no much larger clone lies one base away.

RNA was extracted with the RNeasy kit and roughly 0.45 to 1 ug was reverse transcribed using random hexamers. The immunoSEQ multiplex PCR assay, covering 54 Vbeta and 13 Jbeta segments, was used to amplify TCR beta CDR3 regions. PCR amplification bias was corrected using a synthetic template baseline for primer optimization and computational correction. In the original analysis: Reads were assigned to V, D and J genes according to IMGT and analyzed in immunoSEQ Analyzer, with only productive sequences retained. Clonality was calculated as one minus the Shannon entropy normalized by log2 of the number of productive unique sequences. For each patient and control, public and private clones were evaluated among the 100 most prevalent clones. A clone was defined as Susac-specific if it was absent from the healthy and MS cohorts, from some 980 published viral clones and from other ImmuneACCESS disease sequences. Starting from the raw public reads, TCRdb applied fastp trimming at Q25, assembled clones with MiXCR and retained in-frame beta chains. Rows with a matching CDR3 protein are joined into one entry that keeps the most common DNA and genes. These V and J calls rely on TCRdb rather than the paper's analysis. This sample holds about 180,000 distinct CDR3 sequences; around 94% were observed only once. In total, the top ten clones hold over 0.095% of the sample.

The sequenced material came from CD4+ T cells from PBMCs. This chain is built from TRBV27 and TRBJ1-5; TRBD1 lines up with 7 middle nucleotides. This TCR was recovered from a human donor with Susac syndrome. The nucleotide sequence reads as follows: TGTGCCAGCAGTTTAACCCGCGACAGGGCCTGGGGCAATCAGCCCCAGCATTTT. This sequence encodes CASSLTRDRAWGNQPQHF.